One and the same sample provided the 30 T cell receptor beta chains below, sequenced in a study of blood T cell repertoires in COVID-19. The protocol was immunoSEQ multiplex PCR, while the TCRdb copy is restricted to in-frame clones and leaves out a portion. The table records 200,000 to 250,000 clones, over 75% of them present only once. The material sequenced was peripheral blood. The receptors were sampled from a woman between 70 and 85 years old with COVID-19, enrolled during active disease.

The chain combines TRBV19 with TRBJ2-2; D might be TRBD1 (6 bases). Germline-derived CDR1 and CDR2 are LNHDA and SQIVND (reference sequence). Trimming pared 7 bases from V and 3 bases from J, leaving 15 bases between. The length of the CDR3 is 15 residues. The CDR3 region is CASMGVQGHTGELFF. As DNA, the CDR3 is TGTGCCAGTATGGGTGTACAGGGCCACACCGGGGAGCTGTTTTTT.

The genes are TRBV5-1 and TRBJ1-3, with D possibly being TRBD1 (5 bases). Germline-derived CDR1 and CDR2 are SGHRS and YFSETQ. This CDR3 has 13 residues. Trimming cost V 4 bases and J 1 base, with 6 bases left between them. The DNA of the CDR3 is TGCGCCAGCAGCCAGGGATCTGGAAACACCATATATTTT. Residues: CASSQGSGNTIYF.

The rearrangement links TRBV7-2 to TRBJ1-3, with TRBD1 matching over 7 bases. CDR3 length equals 16 residues. V shed 2 bases, J shed 1 base, and the junction held 5 bases outside the gene matches. From germline, CDR1 is SGHTA and CDR2 FQGNSA. The CDR3 reads CASSLQGRGSGNTIYF. CDR3 coding DNA: TGTGCCAGCAGCTTACAAGGCAGGGGGTCTGGAAACACCATATATTTT.

The V and J genes are TRBV7-2 and TRBJ2-1, with D possibly TRBD2 on 7 matching bases. Trimming removed 1 base at V and 8 bases at J, with 15 bases between. Germline CDR1 and CDR2: SGHTA and FQGNSA. There are 15 residues in the CDR3. The CDR3 bases are TGTGCCAGCAGCTTAGAGAGGGGGGGCCGGCATGAGCAGTTCTTC. It codes for CASSLERGGRHEQFF. Filled out from reference TRBV7-2 and TRBJ2-1, the complete variable domain reads GAGVSQSPSNKVTEKGKDVELRCDPISGHTALYWYRQSLGQGLEFLIYFQGNSAPDKSGLPSDRFSAERTGGSVSTLTIQRTQQEDSAVYLCASSLERGGRHEQFFGPGTRLTVL.

The chain is built from TRBV11-2 and TRBJ2-3, with D possibly being TRBD1 (5 bases). V was shortened by 5 bases and J by 5 bases, with 20 bases between the two germline ends. Per the germline V gene, CDR1 is SGHAT and CDR2 is FQNNGV. The CDR3 extends over 16 amino acids. CDR3 DNA sequence: TGTGCCAGCAGCCATTCGTTAGGCAGGGAAGGAGATACGCAGTATTTT. Its translation is CASSHSLGREGDTQYF.

This clone was observed a few times. The rearrangement joins TRBV7-9 to TRBJ2-7, with 10 bases aligning to TRBD1. Germline assignment: CDR1 SEHNR and CDR2 FQNEAQ (reference sequence). The CDR3 totals 13 residues. Unmatched junction bases numbered 3, after V lost 4 bases and J lost 6 bases. DNA of the CDR3: TGTGCCAGCAGCTCGGGGGACAGGGGCGAGCAGTACTTC. Protein sequence: CASSSGDRGEQYF.

The chain recombines TRBV7-2 with TRBJ2-7, with 8 nucleotides matching TRBD2. Germline CDR1 and CDR2: SGHTA and FQGNSA. The J segment lost 5 bases and the V segment lost 4 bases, leaving 13 bases of the junction unmatched. The CDR3 runs 16 residues. The DNA for the CDR3 is TGTGCCAGCAGCTCCGGGGGGGCTAGCTCAACCCACGAGCAGTACTTC. It translates to CASSSGGASSTHEQYF.

The genes are TRBV21-1 and TRBJ1-1; TRBD1 is the table's D call and was not checked against the DNA. TRBV21-1 is a pseudogene. This CDR3 contains 16 residues. The CDR3 DNA sequence: TGTGCCAGCAGCAAATGGAACGAACAGGGGGCAGCTGAAGCTTTCTTT. It is translated as CASSKWNEQGAAEAFF.

The CDR3 DNA reads as TGTGCCAGCAGCCAGGTGACAGGGAACACTGAAGCTTTCTTT. This gives the protein CASSQVTGNTEAFF. The chain employs TRBV3-1 (or the pseudogene TRBV3-2) and TRBJ1-1; maybe TRBD1 (6 bases). V lost 3 bases and J lost 1, with 9 bases in between. The CDR3 extends over 14 amino acids. From germline, CDR1 is LGHDT and CDR2 YNNKEL (reference sequence).

The genes are TRBV7-2 and TRBJ2-3; TRBD2 aligns across 9 bases. The ends lost 1 base at V and 4 bases at J; junction bases unmatched: 6. CDR1 is SGHTA and CDR2 is FQGNSA in the germline V gene. The CDR3 is 16 amino acids. The CDR3 loop is CASSLGVAGDPDTQYF. CDR3 nucleotides: TGTGCCAGCAGCTTAGGGGTAGCGGGGGACCCAGATACGCAGTATTTT.

The chain has TRBV6-2 or TRBV6-3 and TRBJ2-2; 9 bases are a match to TRBD1. V gave up 5 bases and J gave up 5 bases; unmatched junction bases: 18. The CDR3 length is 19 residues. Germline lookup yields CDR1 MNHEY and CDR2 SVGEGT. The CDR3 nucleotides read TGTGCCAGCAGTGGACGACGTACCGGGACAGGGAGAGGGACCGGGGAGCTGTTTTTT. The encoded protein is CASSGRRTGTGRGTGELFF.

This clone was picked up one time. The chain recombines TRBV7-8 with TRBJ2-1, with D possibly matching TRBD2 (5 bases). CDR1 is SGHVS and CDR2 is FQNEAQ in the germline V gene. V was pared by 2 bases and J by 4 bases, with 18 bases between. This CDR3 has 17 residues. The CDR3 sequence is CASSLSLVRGGYNEQFF. The CDR3 DNA is TGTGCCAGCAGCTTAAGCTTGGTCCGGGGTGGTTACAATGAGCAGTTCTTC.

This chain uses TRBV12-3 or TRBV12-4 with TRBJ1-2, with 9 bases aligning to TRBD1. After removal of 10 bases from V and 6 bases from J, the junction contained 9 bases not matched to a gene. The CDR3 spans 13 residues. This chain's CDR3 is CAIPDRGGNGYTF. The CDR3 coding sequence is TGTGCCATCCCGGACAGGGGAGGGAATGGCTACACCTTC.

This clone was recorded once. This chain uses TRBV28 with TRBJ1-5; unclear D gene. V was clipped by 3 bases and J by 0 bases, with 12 bases between them. Germline assignment: CDR1 MDHEN and CDR2 SYDVKM. There are 16 residues in the CDR3. In DNA, the CDR3 is TGTGCCAGCAGTTTGGAGGGTTTCTATAGCAATCAGCCCCAGCATTTT. Translation: CASSLEGFYSNQPQHF.

This clone has a handful of counts. The CDR3 loop reads CASSRGEGTGYNSPLHF. The DNA of the CDR3 is TGCGCCAGCAGCCGAGGGGAGGGGACAGGGTACAATTCACCCCTCCACTTT. The V call is TRBV4-3, the J call TRBJ1-6; TRBD1 agrees at 9 bases. This CDR3 is built from 17 residues. After removal of 4 bases from V and 7 bases from J, the junction contained 11 bases not matched to a gene. In germline, CDR1 is LGHNA, CDR2 YSLEER.

The chain carries TRBV11-1 and TRBJ2-3; TRBD2 is a possible D gene (6 bases). The ends were cut back, 3 bases at V and 4 bases at J, with 8 bases in the middle. CDR1 SGHAT and CDR2 FQDESV come from the germline V gene (reference sequence). The CDR3 is 13 residues long. CDR3 protein: CASSLGLPDTQYF. The CDR3 nucleotides are TGTGCCAGCAGCTTGGGACTTCCAGATACGCAGTATTTT.

This chain joins TRBV19 and TRBJ2-1; tentatively, D is TRBD2 (5 bases). The CDR3 extends over 14 amino acids. Per the germline V gene, CDR1 is LNHDA and CDR2 is SQIVND (reference sequence). The V end lost 5 bases, the J end lost 3 bases, and 11 bases lay between the germline ends. CDR3 loop: CASSVTSVYNEQFF. For the CDR3, the DNA is TGTGCCAGTAGTGTCACTAGTGTCTACAATGAGCAGTTCTTC. The full variable domain, completed using reference TRBV19 and TRBJ2-1, is DGGITQSPKYLFRKEGQNVTLSCEQNLNHDAMYWYRQDPGQGLRLIYYSQIVNDFQKGDIAEGYSVSREKKESFPLTVTSAQKNPTAFYLCASSVTSVYNEQFFGPGTRLTVL.

The genes are TRBV11-3 and TRBJ2-2; 10 bases map to TRBD1. CDR1 is SGHNT and CDR2 is YENEEA in the germline V gene. With V trimmed by 4 bases and J by 6 bases, 5 bases remained unmatched. This CDR3 comprises 15 residues. The CDR3 DNA reads as TGTGCCAGCAGCTCGGGACAGGGGTTTTCCGGGGAGCTGTTTTTT. Translated, it gives CASSSGQGFSGELFF. Filled out from reference TRBV11-3 and TRBJ2-2, the complete variable domain reads EAGVVQSPRYKIIEKKQPVAFWCNPISGHNTLYWYLQNLGQGPELLIRYENEEAVDDSQLPKDRFSAERLKGVDSTLKIQPAELGDSAVYLCASSSGQGFSGELFFGEGSRLTVL.

This clone occurred once. The chain joins TRBV7-2 to TRBJ1-3, with TRBD1 matching 8 bases. This CDR3 region has 16 residues. J was trimmed by 4 bases and V by 5 bases; bases with no gene match: 10. Germline values: CDR1 SGHTA, CDR2 FQGNSA. The CDR3 is CASSLQRTGTGNTIYF. In nucleotides, the CDR3 is TGTGCCAGCAGCCTGCAAAGGACAGGGACGGGAAACACCATATATTTT.

The rearrangement links TRBV29-1 to TRBJ2-4, with D possibly matching TRBD1 (6 bases). Germline CDR1 reads SQVTM; CDR2 reads ANQGSEA. V was shortened by 0 bases and J by 2 bases, with 8 bases between the two germline ends. The CDR3 consists of 14 residues. This CDR3 is CSVEDTGTKNIQYF. CDR3 nucleotides: TGCAGCGTTGAAGATACAGGGACCAAAAACATTCAGTACTTC.

The J gene is TRBJ1-6, the V gene TRBV3-1 (or the pseudogene TRBV3-2); perhaps TRBD1 as D (5 bases). Germline lookup yields CDR1 LGHDT and CDR2 YNNKEL (reference sequence). The CDR3 totals 16 residues. V was clipped by 4 bases and J by 7 bases, with 17 bases between them. CDR3 DNA sequence: TGTGCCAGCAGCCCAGGGCCCGCGGGGCTCAATTCACCCCTCCACTTT. It is translated as CASSPGPAGLNSPLHF.

This clone came up once. The chain couples TRBV3-1 (or the pseudogene TRBV3-2) to TRBJ2-1; 10 bases are shared with TRBD1. J was trimmed by 9 bases and V by 6 bases; bases with no gene match: 2. This CDR3 is built from 12 residues. Germline CDR1 is LGHDT and CDR2 is YNNKEL (reference sequence). CDR3 sequence (DNA): TGTGCCAGCAGGGGGACAGGGGCTGAGCAGTTCTTC. Amino acid sequence: CASRGTGAEQFF.

This clone was counted once. Germline and junction disagree at one end, which may indicate a read error. This chain joins TRBV6-2 or TRBV6-3 and TRBJ1-5; 8 bases match TRBD1. CDR1 is MNHEY, CDR2 SVGEGT, per germline. The CDR3 is 13 amino acids. Written as DNA, the CDR3 is TGTGCCAGCAGTTACTCGACCGGGGGACAGGTTTATTTT. This translates into CASSYSTGGQVYF.

The chain employs TRBV3-1 (or the pseudogene TRBV3-2) and TRBJ1-2; maybe TRBD1 (6 bases). The CDR3 totals 17 residues. Trimming left V 2 bases short and J 2 bases short, with 18 bases between. The germline gives CDR1 LGHDT, CDR2 YNNKEL (reference sequence). The chain's CDR3 is CASSQRRLQGTNYGYTF. CDR3 nucleotides: TGTGCCAGCAGCCAACGCCGATTACAGGGTACCAACTATGGCTACACCTTC.

The chain joins TRBV6-1 to TRBJ2-5; 13 nucleotides align to TRBD2. From germline, CDR1 is MNHNS and CDR2 SASEGT. The J segment lost 5 bases and the V segment lost 1 base, leaving 1 base of the junction unmatched. The CDR3 extends over 15 amino acids. CDR3 protein: CASSEGLAGGETQYF. CDR3 bases: TGTGCCAGCAGTGAAGGACTAGCGGGAGGCGAGACCCAGTACTTC.

V gene TRBV14 combines with J gene TRBJ2-7; D unresolved. V lost 4 bases, J lost 7 bases, and 14 bases lay in between. Germline-derived CDR1 and CDR2 are SGHDN and FVKESK. The CDR3 length is 13 residues. The CDR3 sequence: CASSPTYAGEQYF. In DNA, the CDR3 is TGTGCCAGCAGCCCAACGTACGCAGGAGAGCAGTACTTC.

This clone was picked up one time. In DNA form, the CDR3 reads TGTGCCAGCAGCTTGGCGCAGGGGTTGACTGAAGCTTTCTTT. Translation: CASSLAQGLTEAFF. The chain combines TRBV5-8 with TRBJ1-1, with D perhaps TRBD1 (6 bases). Between the trimmed V and J ends, which lost 0 bases and 5 bases, there was a span of 11 bases. Germline V gene lookup returns CDR1 SGHTS and CDR2 YDEGEE. The CDR3 has 14 amino acids. The entire variable domain, with the rest obtained from reference TRBV5-8 and TRBJ1-1, is as follows: EAGVTQSPTHLIKTRGQQATLRCSPISGHTSVYWYQQALGLGLQFLLWYDEGEERNRGNFPPRFSGRQFPNYSSELNVNALELEDSALYLCASSLAQGLTEAFFGQGTRLTVV.

The chain combines TRBV6-2 or TRBV6-3 with TRBJ2-1; 8 bases map to TRBD2. The CDR3 runs to 12 residues. Germline V gene lookup returns CDR1 MNHEY and CDR2 SVGEGT. J gave up 10 bases and V 5 bases, and 4 bases lay outside the gene matches. The CDR3 spells CASSGLAWEQFF. The CDR3 coding sequence is TGTGCCAGCAGTGGACTAGCTTGGGAGCAGTTCTTC.

The V and J genes are TRBV29-1 and TRBJ1-2; tentative D call: TRBD1 (6 bases). There are 15 residues in the CDR3. Germline V CDR1 and CDR2: SQVTM, ANQGSEA. V was cut by 2 bases and J by 5 bases, with 18 bases left in between. The CDR3 is CSVESFRTVEYGYTF. Written as DNA, the CDR3 is TGCAGCGTTGAAAGCTTCAGGACAGTTGAATATGGCTACACCTTC.

The sample holds one count of this clone. CDR3 loop: CASSLVLAGGNEQYF. The DNA of the CDR3 is TGTGCCAGCAGCTTGGTACTAGCGGGGGGGAACGAGCAGTACTTC. V and J are TRBV5-4 and TRBJ2-7, with 13 positions matching TRBD2. V gave up 0 bases and J gave up 5 bases; unmatched junction bases: 2. The germline V gene encodes CDR1 SGHNT and CDR2 YYREEE (reference sequence). CDR3 size: 15 residues.